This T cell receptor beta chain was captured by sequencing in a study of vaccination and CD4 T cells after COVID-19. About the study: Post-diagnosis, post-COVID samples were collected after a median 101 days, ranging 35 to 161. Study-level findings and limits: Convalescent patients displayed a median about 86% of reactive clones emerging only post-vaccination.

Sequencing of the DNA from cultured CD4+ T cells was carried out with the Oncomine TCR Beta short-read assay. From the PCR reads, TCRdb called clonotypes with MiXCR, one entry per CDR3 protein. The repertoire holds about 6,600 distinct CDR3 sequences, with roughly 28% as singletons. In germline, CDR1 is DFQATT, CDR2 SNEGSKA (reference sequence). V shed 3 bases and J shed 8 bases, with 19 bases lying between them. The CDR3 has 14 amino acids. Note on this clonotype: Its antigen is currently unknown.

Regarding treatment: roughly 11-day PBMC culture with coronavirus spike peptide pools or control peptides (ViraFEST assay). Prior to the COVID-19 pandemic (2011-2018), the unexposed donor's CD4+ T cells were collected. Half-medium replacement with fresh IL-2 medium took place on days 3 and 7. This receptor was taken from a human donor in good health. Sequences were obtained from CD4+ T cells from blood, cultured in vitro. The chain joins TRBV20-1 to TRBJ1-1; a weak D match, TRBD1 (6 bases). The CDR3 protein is CSARDGQILWEAFF. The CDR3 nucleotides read TGCAGTGCTAGGGATGGACAGATCCTTTGGGAAGCTTTCTTT.